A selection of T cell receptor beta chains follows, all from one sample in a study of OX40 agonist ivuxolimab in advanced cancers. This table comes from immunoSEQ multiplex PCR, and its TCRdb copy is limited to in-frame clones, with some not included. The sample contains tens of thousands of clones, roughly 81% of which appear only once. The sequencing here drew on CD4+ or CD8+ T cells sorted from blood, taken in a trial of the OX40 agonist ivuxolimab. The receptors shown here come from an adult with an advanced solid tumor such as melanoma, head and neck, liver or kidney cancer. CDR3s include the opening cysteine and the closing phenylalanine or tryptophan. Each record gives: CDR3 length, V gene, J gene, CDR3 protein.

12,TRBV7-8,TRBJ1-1,CASSLGGAEAFF
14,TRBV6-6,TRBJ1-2,CASTQRGVNYGYTF
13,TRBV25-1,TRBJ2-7,CASSRGGSDEQYF
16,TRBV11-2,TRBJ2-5,CASSLAQTSGGETQYF
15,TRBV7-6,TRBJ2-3,CASSLGSLNTDTQYF
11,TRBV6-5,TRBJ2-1,CASSVASEQFF
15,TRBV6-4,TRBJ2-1,CASSVARGSGNEQFF
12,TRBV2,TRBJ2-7,CASSDVGVEQYF
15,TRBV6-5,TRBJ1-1,CASSSQRWGNTEAFF
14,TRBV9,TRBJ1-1,CASSVAGPDPEAFF
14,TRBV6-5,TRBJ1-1,CASSDSRVHTEAFF
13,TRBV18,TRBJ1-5,CASSRGQGQPQHF
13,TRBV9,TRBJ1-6,CASSVEDRDPLHF
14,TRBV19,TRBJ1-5,CASSIDNSNQPQHF
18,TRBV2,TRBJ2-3,CASSEALGLAGPTDTQYF
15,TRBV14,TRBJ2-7,CASSQGRQGSYEQYF
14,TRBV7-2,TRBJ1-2,CASSGTEANYGYTF
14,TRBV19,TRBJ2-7,CASSLGTGVHEQYF
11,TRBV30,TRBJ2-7,CAWSARGEQYF
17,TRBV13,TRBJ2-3,CASSYGLAGGFTDTQYF
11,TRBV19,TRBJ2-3,CASRLRDTQYF
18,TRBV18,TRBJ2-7,CASSPAISTGGGTYEQYF
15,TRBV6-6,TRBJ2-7,CASSYYRGGSYEQYF
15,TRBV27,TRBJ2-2,CASSLGTGRTGELFF
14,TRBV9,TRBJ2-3,CASSVALGLDSQYF
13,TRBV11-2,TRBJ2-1,CASSLKSGAGQFF
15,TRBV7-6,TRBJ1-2,CASSLAGQDNYGYTF
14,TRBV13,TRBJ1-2,CASSPGRGQRGYTF
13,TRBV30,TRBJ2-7,CAWSLGQDYEQYF
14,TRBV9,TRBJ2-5,CASSGSGRIETQYF
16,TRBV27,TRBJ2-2,CASSFIGGRGTGELFF
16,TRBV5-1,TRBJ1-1,CASSPPRGPTRTEAFF
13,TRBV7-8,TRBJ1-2,CASRLLEGLGYTF
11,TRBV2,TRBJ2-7,CASSPAYEQYF
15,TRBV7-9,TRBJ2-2,CASSLVRVLTGELFF
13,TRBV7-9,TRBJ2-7,CASELQGFHEQYF
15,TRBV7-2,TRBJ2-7,CASSGWTGGSYEQYF
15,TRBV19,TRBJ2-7,CASSYRGEKSYEQYF
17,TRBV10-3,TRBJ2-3,CAIRRPSQGPEGDTQYF
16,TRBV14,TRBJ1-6,CASSQGRTGRDSPLHF
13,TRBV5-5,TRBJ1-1,CASSLGAAPEAFF
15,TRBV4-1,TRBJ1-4,CASSQDGGTNEKLFF
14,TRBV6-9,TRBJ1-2,CASKTGGAGAGYTF
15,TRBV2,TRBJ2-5,CASSERHRGQETQYF
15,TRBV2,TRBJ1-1,CASSVDGRGGTEAFF